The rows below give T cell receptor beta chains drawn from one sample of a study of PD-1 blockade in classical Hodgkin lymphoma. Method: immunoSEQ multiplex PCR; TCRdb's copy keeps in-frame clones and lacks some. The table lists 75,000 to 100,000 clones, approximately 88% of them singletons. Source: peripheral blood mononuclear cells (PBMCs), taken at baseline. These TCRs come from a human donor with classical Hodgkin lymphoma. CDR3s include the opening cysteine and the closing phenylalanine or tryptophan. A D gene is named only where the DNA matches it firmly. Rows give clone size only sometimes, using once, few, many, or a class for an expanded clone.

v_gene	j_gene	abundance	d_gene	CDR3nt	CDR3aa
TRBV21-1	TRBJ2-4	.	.	TGTGCCAGCAACCCAGCCGAACTAGCGCAGAAAAACATTCAGTACTTC	CASNPAELAQKNIQYF
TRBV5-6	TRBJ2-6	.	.	TGTGCCAGCAGCTTGGGACGCCTCTCTGGGGCCAACGTCCTGACTTTC	CASSLGRLSGANVLTF
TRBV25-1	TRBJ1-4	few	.	TGTGCCAGCGGCGGACAAGCAACTAATGAAAAACTGTTTTTT	CASGGQATNEKLFF
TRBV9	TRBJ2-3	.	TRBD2	TGTGCCAGCAGCGCCCTAGCGGGAGCGGATACGCAGTATTTT	CASSALAGADTQYF
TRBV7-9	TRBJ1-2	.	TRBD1	TGTGCCAGCAGCTTACTATTGGGACAGGCTGGCTACACCTTC	CASSLLLGQAGYTF
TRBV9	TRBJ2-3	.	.	TGTGCCAGCAGCTCCTGGGGCGGGGCTAGCACAGATACGCAGTATTTT	CASSSWGGASTDTQYF
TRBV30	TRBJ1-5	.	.	TGTGCCTGGAGTCGCGGTAGCAATCAGCCCCAGCATTTT	CAWSRGSNQPQHF
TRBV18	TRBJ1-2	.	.	TGTGCCAGCTCACCCAAATACGGGTATGGCTACACCTTC	CASSPKYGYGYTF
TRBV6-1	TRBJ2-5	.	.	TGTGCCAGCAGTGAAGGTTGGGTTCAGACCCAGTACTTC	CASSEGWVQTQYF
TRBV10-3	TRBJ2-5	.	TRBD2	TGTGCCACCAGACTAGCGGGAGCCCAAGAGACCCAGTACTTC	CATRLAGAQETQYF
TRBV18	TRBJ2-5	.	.	TGTGCCAGCTCACCACCCAGGTCACAGGGCGGGGAAGAGACCCAGTACTTC	CASSPPRSQGGEETQYF
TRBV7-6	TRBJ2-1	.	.	TGTGCCAGCAGCTTATCGGTGGACTACAATGAGCAGTTCTTC	CASSLSVDYNEQFF
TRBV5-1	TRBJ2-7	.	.	TGCGCCAGCAGCTTAGGCAGGGGACTTGGCTACGAGCAGTACTTC	CASSLGRGLGYEQYF
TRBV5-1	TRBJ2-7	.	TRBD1	TGCGCCAGCAGCTTGACAGGGGGCAACCCCTACGAGCAGTACTTC	CASSLTGGNPYEQYF
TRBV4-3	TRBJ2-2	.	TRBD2	TGCGCCAGCAGCCAAGGCACTAGCGGGAGATTCGGGGAGCTGTTTTTT	CASSQGTSGRFGELFF
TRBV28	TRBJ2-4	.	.	TGTGCCAGCAGTTGGGGGGCCGCCTTAGGCAAAAACATTCAGTACTTC	CASSWGAALGKNIQYF
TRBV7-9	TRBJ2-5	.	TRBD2	TGTGCCAGCAGCCTAGCGGGCCTCCAAGAGACCCAGTACTTC	CASSLAGLQETQYF
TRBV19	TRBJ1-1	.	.	TGTGCCAGTAGTACCCCGGTCTTGAGGGCTTTCTTT	CASSTPVLRAFF
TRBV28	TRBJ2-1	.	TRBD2	TGTGCCAGCGGAGGGACTAGCGTCTACAATGAGCAGTTCTTC	CASGGTSVYNEQFF
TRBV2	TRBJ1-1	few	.	TGTGCCAGCAGTGGGCGACCCCCTGAAGCTTTCTTT	CASSGRPPEAFF
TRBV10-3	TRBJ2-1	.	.	TGTGCCATCGGTGGTAGCGGTCCCTACAATGAGCAGTTCTTC	CAIGGSGPYNEQFF
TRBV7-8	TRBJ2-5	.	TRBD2	TGTGCCAGCAGCTCGGGACTAGACCTAGAGACCCAGTACTTC	CASSSGLDLETQYF
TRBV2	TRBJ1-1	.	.	TGTGCCAGCAGTGAAGAGGGGAACACTGAAGCTTTCTTT	CASSEEGNTEAFF
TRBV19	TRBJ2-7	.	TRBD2	TGTGCCAGTGGGACTAGCGGGACCTACGAGCAGTACTTC	CASGTSGTYEQYF
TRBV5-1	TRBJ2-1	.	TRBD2	TGCGCCAGCAGCCCATTTACCGGGACTAGAAGTAGCTGGGAGCAGTTCTTC	CASSPFTGTRSSWEQFF
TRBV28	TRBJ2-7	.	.	TGTGCCAGCAGTCTACCCGGCACCTCTCCCTACGAGCAGTACTTC	CASSLPGTSPYEQYF
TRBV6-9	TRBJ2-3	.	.	TGTGCCAGCAGCCAAAACACAGATACGCAGTATTTT	CASSQNTDTQYF
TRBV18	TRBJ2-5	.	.	TGTGCCAGCTCACCGAACAGGGAAGAGACCCAGTACTTC	CASSPNREETQYF
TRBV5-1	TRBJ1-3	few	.	TGCGCCAGCAGCTTGGACATCTCTGGAAACACCATATATTTT	CASSLDISGNTIYF
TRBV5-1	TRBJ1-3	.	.	TGCGCCAGCAGCTTGGGACTGAACTCTGGAAACACCATATATTTT	CASSLGLNSGNTIYF
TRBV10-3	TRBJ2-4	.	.	TGTGCCATCAGTGAAAGACGGGAGAGCTACATTCAGTACTTC	CAISERRESYIQYF
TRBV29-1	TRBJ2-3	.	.	TGCAGCGTTTCCGGCTCTCGCACAGATACGCAGTATTTT	CSVSGSRTDTQYF
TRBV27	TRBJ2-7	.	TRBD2	TGTGCCAGCAGTTTATCGGGGCTAGCGGGTCTCTTCTACGAGCAGTACTTC	CASSLSGLAGLFYEQYF
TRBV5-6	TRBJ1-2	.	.	TGTGCCAGCAGCCCAGGGCAGGTTTACTATGGCTACACCTTC	CASSPGQVYYGYTF
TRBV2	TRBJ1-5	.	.	TGTGCCAGCAGTGGACGGTACAATCAGCCCCAGCATTTT	CASSGRYNQPQHF
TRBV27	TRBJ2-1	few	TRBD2	TGTGCCAGCAGGGCGGGAGGGGTGAACAATGAGCAGTTCTTC	CASRAGGVNNEQFF
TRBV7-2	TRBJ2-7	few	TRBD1	TGTGCCAGCAGCTTAGACAGGGGCGAGCAGTACTTC	CASSLDRGEQYF
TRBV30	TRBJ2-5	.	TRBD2	TGTGCCTGGAGGGGGGGGGAGAGAGAGACCCAGTACTTC	CAWRGGERETQYF
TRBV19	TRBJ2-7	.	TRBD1	TGTGCCAGTAGGAGGGACAGGGGAACCTACGAGCAGTACTTC	CASRRDRGTYEQYF
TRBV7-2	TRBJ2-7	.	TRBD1	TGTGCCAGCAGCTTCCGGGACAGGGGGCGCGAGCAGTACTTC	CASSFRDRGREQYF
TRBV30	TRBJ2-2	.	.	TGTGCCTGGAGTGTAAAGTCGACCGGGGAGCTGTTTTTT	CAWSVKSTGELFF
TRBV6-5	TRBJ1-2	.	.	TGTGCCAGCAGCCTAGGACGGCTCTATGGCTACACCTTC	CASSLGRLYGYTF
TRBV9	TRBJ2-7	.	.	TGTGCCAGCAGCGTTTCCTTTACGGGAGACTACGAGCAGTACTTC	CASSVSFTGDYEQYF
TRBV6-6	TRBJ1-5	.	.	TGTGCCAGTAGGGATTCGGGACGGTCCGTTAATCAGCCCCAGCATTTT	CASRDSGRSVNQPQHF
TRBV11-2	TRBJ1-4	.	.	TGTGCCAGCAGCTTAGATAGGTTCCCCGCAACTAATGAAAAACTGTTTTTT	CASSLDRFPATNEKLFF
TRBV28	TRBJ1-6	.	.	TGTGCCAGCCGACCCGACGGGGGCAATTCACCCCTCCACTTT	CASRPDGGNSPLHF
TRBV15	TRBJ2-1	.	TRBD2	TGTGCCACCAGCATTCCGGGACTACAAGTCAATGAGCAGTTCTTC	CATSIPGLQVNEQFF
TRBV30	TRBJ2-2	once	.	TGTGCCTGGAGTGTGGGTAGCGGGAACACCGGGGAGCTGTTTTTT	CAWSVGSGNTGELFF
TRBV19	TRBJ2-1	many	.	TGTGCCAGTAGTATGGGGCTACTAGTCGGTCGTGAGCAGTTCTTC	CASSMGLLVGREQFF
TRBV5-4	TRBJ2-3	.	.	TGTGCCAGCAGCTTGGTCGCTGCCCTTTCCACAGATACGCAGTATTTT	CASSLVAALSTDTQYF
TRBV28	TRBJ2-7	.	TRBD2	TGTGCCAGCAGTTCCCCCCAGCGGGAGACCTCCTACGAGCAGTACTTC	CASSSPQRETSYEQYF
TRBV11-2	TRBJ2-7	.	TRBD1	TGTGCCAGCACAAGGGGACAGGGGTCAAAAACCTACGAGCAGTACTTC	CASTRGQGSKTYEQYF
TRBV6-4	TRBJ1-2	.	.	TGTGCCAGCTCTAGGGGGGCCGCTAACTATGGCTACACCTTC	CASSRGAANYGYTF
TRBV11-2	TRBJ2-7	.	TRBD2	TGTGCCAGCAGCCGCGGACTAGCGGCCAACTCGCACGAGCAGTACTTC	CASSRGLAANSHEQYF
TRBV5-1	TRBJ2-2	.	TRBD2	TGCGCCAGCAGCGTGCGGGAGAGTGGTGGCACCGGGGAGCTGTTTTTT	CASSVRESGGTGELFF